One and the same sample provided the 16 T cell receptor beta chains below, sequenced in a study of blood T cell repertoires in COVID-19. Produced via immunoSEQ multiplex PCR; TCRdb's table is partial and in-frame only. Here the sample spans about 280,000 clones, roughly 90% being singletons. The sample consisted of PBMCs or T cells enriched from blood (not recorded which). The receptor source for this set is a man aged 35 to 55 who had been exposed to COVID-19.

Only one count was recorded for this clone. The chain's CDR3 is CASSQGLAGAYNEQFF. The DNA for the CDR3 is TGCGCCAGCAGCCAAGGTCTAGCGGGAGCTTACAATGAGCAGTTCTTC. V gene TRBV4-3 combines with J gene TRBJ2-1; the match to TRBD2 covers 10 bases. The germline gives CDR1 LGHNA, CDR2 YSLEER. The ends lost 1 base at V and 4 bases at J; junction bases unmatched: 4. The CDR3 covers 16 residues.

The V call is TRBV4-1, the J call TRBJ2-7; unclear D gene. The ends were cut back, 3 bases at V and 5 bases at J, with 11 bases in the middle. The CDR3 runs to 13 residues. Germline V lookup: CDR1 MGHRA, CDR2 YSYEKL. This CDR3 reads CASSQVLVDEQYF. The DNA of the CDR3 is TGCGCCAGCAGCCAGGTTTTAGTCGACGAGCAGTACTTC.

For this clone: A junction boundary mismatches the germline segment, possibly from a read error. V and J are TRBV28 and TRBJ1-1; 8 positions match TRBD1. There are 15 residues in the CDR3. Germline CDR1 reads MDHEN; CDR2 reads SYDVKM. The DNA of the CDR3 is TGTGTCAGCAGCCCCGGGACAGGTATGAACACTGAAGCTTTCTTT. Its protein is CVSSPGTGMNTEAFF. Full variable domain (rest looked up from reference TRBV28 and TRBJ1-1): DVKVTQSSRYLVKRTGEKVFLECVQDMDHENMFWYRQDPGLGLRLIYFSYDVKMKEKGDIPEGYSVSREKKERFSLILESASTNQTSMYLCVSSPGTGMNTEAFFGQGTRLTVV.

This clone came up a few times. V is TRBV10-1 and J is TRBJ2-3, with D possibly being TRBD2 (5 bases). The CDR3 loop spans 14 amino acids. The V end was cut by 2 bases, the J end by 6 bases, with 12 bases between. Germline loops: CDR1 WNHNN, CDR2 SYGVQD (reference sequence). DNA for the CDR3: TGCGCCAGCAGTGAGGGGAGTACGGGTGATACGCAGTATTTT. Translating it yields CASSEGSTGDTQYF.

This chain links TRBV19 with TRBJ2-3; 7 nucleotides align to TRBD2. The CDR3 runs to 13 residues. V gave up 10 bases and J gave up 14 bases; unmatched junction bases: 18. The germline V gene encodes CDR1 LNHDA and CDR2 SQIVND (reference sequence). This CDR3 reads CATLGTIRGEPYF. CDR3 coding DNA: TGTGCCACCCTAGGGACTATCCGGGGGGAGCCGTATTTT.

This chain links TRBV5-1 with TRBJ2-3, with a tentative D call TRBD1 (5 bases). Trimming took 0 bases from V and 3 from J, leaving 8 bases between them. The CDR3 extends over 14 amino acids. Germline loops: CDR1 SGHRS, CDR2 YFSETQ. CDR3 nucleotides: TGCGCCAGCAGCTTGGCTCAGGGAACAGATACGCAGTATTTT. It specifies CASSLAQGTDTQYF.

The J gene is TRBJ1-2, the V gene TRBV5-1; 7 bases are a match to TRBD1. The CDR3 extends over 15 amino acids. Trimming took 0 bases from V and 8 from J; bases not matched to a gene: 10. Germline CDR1 reads SGHRS; CDR2 reads YFSETQ. CDR3 in amino acids: CASSLAEGASLGYTF. The DNA of the CDR3 is TGCGCCAGCAGCTTGGCTGAGGGGGCTTCCCTCGGCTACACCTTC.

The genes are TRBV5-1 and TRBJ2-1; TRBD1 matches 8 bases. The CDR3 has 16 residues. Per the germline V gene, CDR1 is SGHRS and CDR2 is YFSETQ. Trimming at V came to 3 bases and at J to 0 bases, leaving 5 bases not matched to a gene. The CDR3 spells CASSSYTGGSYNEQFF. The DNA of the CDR3 is TGCGCCAGCAGCTCCTACACAGGGGGCTCCTACAATGAGCAGTTCTTC. Complete variable domain (other parts from reference TRBV5-1 and TRBJ2-1): KAGVTQTPRYLIKTRGQQVTLSCSPISGHRSVSWYQQTPGQGLQFLFEYFSETQRNKGNFPGRFSGRQFSNSRSEMNVSTLELGDSALYLCASSSYTGGSYNEQFFGPGTRLTVL.

This sequence joins TRBV5-1 and TRBJ2-3; TRBD2 is a possible D gene (5 bases). Germline V gene data show CDR1 as SGHRS and CDR2 as YFSETQ. The CDR3 length is 16 residues. Trimming pared 1 base from V and 6 bases from J, leaving 18 bases between. This CDR3 is CASSLTGDQRADTQYF. The CDR3, as DNA: TGCGCCAGCAGCTTGACTGGCGATCAGAGGGCGGATACGCAGTATTTT. The whole variable domain, filled in from reference TRBV5-1 and TRBJ2-3, reads KAGVTQTPRYLIKTRGQQVTLSCSPISGHRSVSWYQQTPGQGLQFLFEYFSETQRNKGNFPGRFSGRQFSNSRSEMNVSTLELGDSALYLCASSLTGDQRADTQYFGPGTRLTVL.

The CDR3 reads CATSRVGGEKEQFF. In DNA form, the CDR3 reads TGTGCCACCAGCAGAGTGGGAGGCGAGAAAGAGCAGTTCTTC. J is TRBJ2-1 and V is TRBV15; a possible D gene is TRBD2 (6 bases). Germline V gives CDR1 LNHNV, CDR2 YYDKDF (reference sequence). V was shortened by 1 base and J by 10 bases, with 14 bases between the two germline ends. This CDR3 has 14 residues.

The genes are TRBV6-1 and TRBJ1-6; 7 positions agree with TRBD1. With 3 bases clipped from V and 8 bases from J, the junction kept 4 bases outside the gene matches. The CDR3 is 14 amino acids. Per the germline V gene, CDR1 is MNHNS and CDR2 is SASEGT. CDR3 region: CASSDRDRYSPLHF. Here the CDR3 DNA reads TGTGCCAGCAGTGACCGGGACAGATATTCACCCCTCCACTTT.

This chain connects TRBV3-1 (or the pseudogene TRBV3-2) to TRBJ1-1; 8 bases match TRBD1. The CDR3 covers 14 residues. After removal of 4 bases from V and 8 bases from J, the junction contained 9 bases not matched to a gene. Germline loops: CDR1 LGHDT, CDR2 YNNKEL (reference sequence). The CDR3 DNA follows: TGTGCCAGCAGCCTACGAGGGACAGGAGACGAAGCTTTCTTT. This gives the protein CASSLRGTGDEAFF.

This chain connects TRBV5-1 to TRBJ2-1; tentatively, D is TRBD2 (7 bases). The CDR3 spans 20 residues. The V gene's germline CDR1 is SGHRS and CDR2 YFSETQ. V lost 10 bases to trimming and J lost 4 bases, with 36 bases between them. The DNA of the CDR3 is TGCGCCCGCCGCCGCTGGGGGGGGCCCGACTTAGCGGCACAATACAATGAGCAGTTCTTC. Amino acid sequence: CARRRWGGPDLAAQYNEQFF.

This chain links TRBV6-2 or TRBV6-3 with TRBJ2-2; D remains unclear. The CDR3 totals 19 residues. Germline CDR1 is MNHEY and CDR2 is SVGEGT. Trimming cost V 2 bases and J 1 base, with 20 bases left between them. This CDR3 reads CASSYDSSRISWNTGELFF. In DNA, the CDR3 is TGTGCCAGCAGTTACGACTCCTCTCGGATTAGCTGGAACACCGGGGAGCTGTTTTTT.

V is TRBV12-5 and J is TRBJ2-5; D perhaps matches TRBD1 (5 bases). Germline V lookup: CDR1 LGHNT, CDR2 FRNRAP. Trimming removed 5 bases at V and 0 bases at J, with 10 bases between. CDR3 size: 14 residues. The CDR3 DNA sequence: TGTGCTAGTGGTGACGACAGAAACCAAGAGACCCAGTACTTC. Protein product: CASGDDRNQETQYF.

This clone was recorded only once. The chain has TRBV19 and TRBJ1-4; 8 bases align to TRBD1. The J segment lost 2 bases and the V segment lost 5 bases, leaving 10 bases of the junction unmatched. This CDR3 region has 17 residues. Germline V gene lookup returns CDR1 LNHDA and CDR2 SQIVND (reference sequence). CDR3 region: CASSLSPTGATNEKLFF. As DNA, the CDR3 is TGTGCCAGTAGTCTCTCCCCGACAGGGGCGACTAATGAAAAACTGTTTTTT.